This passage covers 14 T cell receptor beta chains from one sample sequenced in a study of blood T cell repertoires in COVID-19. Produced via immunoSEQ multiplex PCR; TCRdb's table is partial and in-frame only. The sample includes roughly 260,000 clones, 80% to 90% of them seen just once. Sample: PBMCs or T cells enriched from blood (not recorded which). The receptors were sampled from a woman aged 25 to 39 with acute COVID-19.

The chain joins TRBV7-2 to TRBJ2-5, with D possibly matching TRBD1 (6 bases). This CDR3 is built from 14 residues. Trimming left V 3 bases short and J 1 base short, with 9 bases between. CDR1 SGHTA and CDR2 FQGNSA come from the germline V gene. CDR3 sequence: CASSFRTVQETQYF. The CDR3 DNA reads TGTGCCAGCAGCTTCCGGACAGTCCAAGAGACCCAGTACTTC.

The chain carries TRBV7-9 and TRBJ1-3; D gene ambiguous. V gave up 5 bases and J gave up 1 base, with 15 bases separating them. The germline V gene has CDR1 SEHNR and CDR2 FQNEAQ (reference sequence). The CDR3 runs 16 residues. CDR3 region: CASSPSAWASGNTIYF. CDR3 nucleotides: TGTGCCAGCAGCCCTTCAGCATGGGCTTCTGGAAACACCATATATTTT.

Notes on this clone: This specimen includes other DNA sequences encoding the same CDR3. The V and J genes are TRBV9 and TRBJ2-7, with 8 nucleotides matching TRBD1. Germline loops: CDR1 SGDLS, CDR2 YYNGEE. V lost 2 bases and J lost 2; bases outside the gene matches: 3. This CDR3 region has 14 residues. The CDR3 sequence is CASSVGQGTYEQYF. The DNA of the CDR3 is TGTGCCAGCAGCGTTGGACAGGGAACCTACGAGCAGTACTTC.

This rearrangement joins TRBV10-3 to TRBJ1-1; 10 bases fit TRBD1. Germline V gene sequence: CDR1 ENHRY, CDR2 SYGVKD. The CDR3 runs 14 residues. V dropped 7 bases and J dropped 11; count of bases not matched to a gene: 13. This CDR3 reads CAITRGTGEVEAFF. The DNA of the CDR3 is TGTGCCATCACCCGAGGGACAGGGGAAGTTGAGGCTTTCTTT.

About this clone: Within the sample, other DNA sequences also encode this same CDR3. V is TRBV7-2 and J is TRBJ2-7; TRBD1 agrees at 9 bases. The CDR3 spans 15 residues. The germline V gene has CDR1 SGHTA and CDR2 FQGNSA. V lost 1 base and J lost 2; bases outside the gene matches: 3. CDR3 coding DNA: TGTGCCAGCAGCTTAGGGGGACAGGGAACCTACGAGCAGTACTTC. It codes for CASSLGGQGTYEQYF. Using reference TRBV7-2 and TRBJ2-7 for the parts outside the CDR3, the full variable domain is GAGVSQSPSNKVTEKGKDVELRCDPISGHTALYWYRQSLGQGLEFLIYFQGNSAPDKSGLPSDRFSAERTGGSVSTLTIQRTQQEDSAVYLCASSLGGQGTYEQYFGPGTRLTVT.

J is TRBJ1-1 and V is TRBV29-1, with a weak D call TRBD1 (6 bases). The CDR3 loop spans 13 amino acids. V was pared by 7 bases and J by 5 bases, with 17 bases between. CDR1 is SQVTM, CDR2 ANQGSEA, per germline. CDR3 DNA: TGCAGCGCTAGCGAGGGGGGAGGGACTGAAGCTTTCTTT. This translates into CSASEGGGTEAFF. The full variable domain, completed using reference TRBV29-1 and TRBJ1-1, is SAVISQKPSRDICQRGTSLTIQCQVDSQVTMMFWYRQQPGQSLTLIATANQGSEATYESGFVIDKFPISRPNLTFSTLTVSNMSPEDSSIYLCSASEGGGTEAFFGQGTRLTVV.

V is TRBV11-3 and J is TRBJ2-5, with D possibly being TRBD1 (7 bases). The CDR3 extends over 13 amino acids. From germline, CDR1 is SGHNT and CDR2 YENEEA. Trimming shortened V by 6 bases and J by 5 bases, and 13 bases separated the two germline ends. The CDR3: CASSSRGEETQYF. Here the CDR3 DNA reads TGTGCCAGCAGTAGCAGGGGGGAGGAGACCCAGTACTTC.

This clone was observed once. This chain uses TRBV27 with TRBJ1-5; possibly TRBD1 for D (5 bases). From germline, CDR1 is MNHEY and CDR2 SMNVEV (reference sequence). Trimming removed 5 bases from V and 6 bases from J, with 14 bases in between. CDR3 length: 14 amino acids. CDR3 DNA sequence: TGTGCCAGCAGTGGCAGGGAAGGAAGTCAGCCCCAGCATTTT. Translating it yields CASSGREGSQPQHF.

The chain has TRBV12-3 or TRBV12-4 and TRBJ2-1; D is possibly TRBD2 (5 bases). This CDR3 comprises 12 residues. Trimming cost V 3 bases and J 8 bases, with 8 bases left between them. CDR3 sequence (DNA): TGTGCCAGCAGTTTGAGCGGCCATGAGCAGTTCTTC. Protein sequence: CASSLSGHEQFF.

The chain is built from TRBV4-3 and TRBJ2-2; no firm D call. The CDR3 length is 13 residues. Trimming left V 1 base short and J 7 bases short, with 7 bases between. The germline V gene has CDR1 LGHNA and CDR2 YSLEER. In DNA form, the CDR3 reads TGCGCCAGCAGCCAAGCGGCAGGCGGGGAGCTGTTTTTT. This encodes CASSQAAGGELFF.

The chain is built from TRBV10-2 and TRBJ2-1, with D perhaps TRBD2 (6 bases). Germline CDR1 reads WSHSY; CDR2 reads SAAADI. This CDR3 has 13 amino acids. V was clipped by 10 bases and J by 4 bases, with 14 bases between them. This CDR3 is CAIKGGAYNEQFF. CDR3 nucleotide sequence: TGCGCCATCAAGGGCGGGGCTTACAATGAGCAGTTCTTC.

The genes are TRBV15 and TRBJ1-4; no clear D gene. Germline values: CDR1 LNHNV, CDR2 YYDKDF (reference sequence). The CDR3 has 16 amino acids. V lost 0 bases to trimming and J lost 4 bases, with 12 bases between them. The CDR3 loop reads CATSRDREHHNEKLFF. The CDR3 nucleotides are TGTGCCACCAGCAGAGATCGGGAACACCATAATGAAAAACTGTTTTTT.

This clone appeared many times. This chain connects TRBV19 to TRBJ1-1; D is perhaps TRBD1 (6 bases). Germline V gives CDR1 LNHDA, CDR2 SQIVND (reference sequence). V shed 5 bases and J shed 1 base, with 14 bases lying between them. CDR3 length equals 15 residues. CDR3 in DNA: TGTGCCAGTAGTTCAAACCGCAGGGGGAACACTGAAGCTTTCTTT. This gives the protein CASSSNRRGNTEAFF. Looking up the rest from reference TRBV19 and TRBJ1-1 gives the full variable domain: DGGITQSPKYLFRKEGQNVTLSCEQNLNHDAMYWYRQDPGQGLRLIYYSQIVNDFQKGDIAEGYSVSREKKESFPLTVTSAQKNPTAFYLCASSSNRRGNTEAFFGQGTRLTVV.

The chain joins TRBV7-2 to TRBJ1-2, with D unclear. There are 13 residues in the CDR3. The germline V gene has CDR1 SGHTA and CDR2 FQGNSA. The V end was cut by 2 bases, the J end by 4 bases, with 8 bases between. DNA for the CDR3: TGTGCCAGCAGCTTATCCCAGTCCTATGGCTACACCTTC. Protein: CASSLSQSYGYTF.